The present T cell receptor beta chain was sequenced within a study of siplizumab effects on memory and regulatory T cells. This CDR3 comprises 19 residues. CDR1 is SGHAT, CDR2 FQNNGV, per germline. V lost 6 bases to trimming and J lost 0 bases, with 24 bases between them. Per sample, around 91,000 TCR templates were assayed. The method was immunoSEQ multiplex PCR; TCRdb's version includes in-frame clones alone and lacks a portion of them. The data show around 110,000 clones, around 94% seen once. The sequenced sample consisted of non-Treg CD4+ T cells sorted from blood. The chain joins TRBV11-2 to TRBJ2-1, with TRBD1 as a possible D gene (5 bases). The clonotype was recovered from a human donor in good health. Here the CDR3 DNA reads TGTGCCAGCAGGCCCCTAGTGGGTAGGGGCCTTCGCTCCTACAATGAGCAGTTCTTC. This gives the protein CASRPLVGRGLRSYNEQFF.